A selection of T cell receptor beta chains follows, all from one sample in a study of monozygotic twins with cystic fibrosis. TCRdb keeps only in-frame clones here, not all; method: immunoSEQ multiplex PCR. The sample carries 20,000 or so clones, nearly 98% recorded once. Sequencing was performed on blood. The receptor source for this set is a woman aged 25 to 39 with cystic fibrosis. The CDR3 runs from the conserved cysteine through the conserved F or W.

j_gene | v_gene | CDR3aa
TRBJ1-1 | TRBV4-1 | CASSQVEGGNTEAFF
TRBJ2-7 | TRBV5-6 | CASSLRGTYSYEQYF
TRBJ1-4 | TRBV15 | CATSRVGGSNEKLFF
TRBJ2-1 | TRBV5-1 | CASSLDTPNYNEQFF
TRBJ2-1 | TRBV7-2 | CASSLGRSREQFF
TRBJ2-1 | TRBV5-6 | CASSLMADRGRVEQFF
TRBJ2-1 | TRBV29-1 | CSVEDGQVYNEQFF
TRBJ2-1 | TRBV7-2 | CASSYISNEQFF
TRBJ2-7 | TRBV10-3 | CAISDLKQQGREQYF
TRBJ2-7 | TRBV10-2 | CASTPGGSYEQYF
TRBJ2-7 | TRBV19 | CASKAAITYEQYF
TRBJ1-1 | TRBV30 | CACSRVFTEAFF
TRBJ1-3 | TRBV14 | CASSQAGISGNTIYF
TRBJ1-1 | TRBV30 | CATEGAPRNTEAFF
TRBJ2-7 | TRBV7-8 | CASSFCQRPTGGNYEQYF
TRBJ1-6 | TRBV9 | CASSVEGDRISPLHF
TRBJ1-1 | TRBV15 | CATSRDRGGLYTEAFF
TRBJ1-5 | TRBV5-6 | CASSLRYMGGNQPQHF
TRBJ2-5 | TRBV2 | CASRRVFQETQYF
TRBJ2-3 | TRBV5-6 | CASSLAGTGSRDTDTQYF
TRBJ2-5 | TRBV5-4 | CASSNRQGQETQYF
TRBJ2-3 | TRBV5-4 | CASSPSSGDVDTQYF
TRBJ1-2 | TRBV7-2 | CASTSPRDRENYGYTF
TRBJ1-2 | TRBV27 | CASSSGQGVSNYGYTF
TRBJ1-1 | TRBV2 | CASNDPGENTEAFF
TRBJ2-1 | TRBV5-1 | CASSLARRAHYNEQFF
TRBJ1-1 | TRBV27 | CASSPKGVNTEAFF
TRBJ2-7 | TRBV4-3 | CASSQDEGSPSYEQYF
TRBJ2-6 | TRBV13 | CASTTTWTGGTGANVLTF
TRBJ1-2 | TRBV4-3 | CASSHSTGLGYTF
TRBJ2-1 | TRBV18 | CASSPSSGGHNEQFF
TRBJ1-6 | TRBV28 | CASSQSSAYNSPLHF